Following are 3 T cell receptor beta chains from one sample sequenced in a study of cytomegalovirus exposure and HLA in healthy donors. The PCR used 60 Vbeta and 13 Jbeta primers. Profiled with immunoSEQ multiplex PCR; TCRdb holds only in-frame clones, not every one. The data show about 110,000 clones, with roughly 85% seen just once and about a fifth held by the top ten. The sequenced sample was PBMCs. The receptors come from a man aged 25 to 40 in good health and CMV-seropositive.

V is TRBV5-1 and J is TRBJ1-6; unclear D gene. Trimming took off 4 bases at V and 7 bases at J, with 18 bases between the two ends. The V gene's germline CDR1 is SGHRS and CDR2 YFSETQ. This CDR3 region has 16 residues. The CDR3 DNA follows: TGCGCCAGCAGCCCGGGTCCTTTGGGAGTCAATTCACCCCTCCACTTT. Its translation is CASSPGPLGVNSPLHF. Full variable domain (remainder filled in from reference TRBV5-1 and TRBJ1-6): KAGVTQTPRYLIKTRGQQVTLSCSPISGHRSVSWYQQTPGQGLQFLFEYFSETQRNKGNFPGRFSGRQFSNSRSEMNVSTLELGDSALYLCASSPGPLGVNSPLHFGNGTRLTVT.

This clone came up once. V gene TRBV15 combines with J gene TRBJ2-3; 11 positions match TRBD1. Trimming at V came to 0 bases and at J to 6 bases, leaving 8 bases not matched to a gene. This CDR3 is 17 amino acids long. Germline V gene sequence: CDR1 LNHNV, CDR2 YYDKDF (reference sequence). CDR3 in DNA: TGTGCCACCAGCAGAGAAGGGACAGGGGGATCGTCGGATACGCAGTATTTT. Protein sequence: CATSREGTGGSSDTQYF.

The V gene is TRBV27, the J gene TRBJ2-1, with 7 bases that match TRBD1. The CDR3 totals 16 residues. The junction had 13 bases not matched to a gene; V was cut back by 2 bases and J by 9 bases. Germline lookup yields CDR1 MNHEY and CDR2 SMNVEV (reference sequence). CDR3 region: CASSLQPTGVFGEQFF. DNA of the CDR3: TGTGCCAGCAGTTTACAGCCAACAGGGGTGTTTGGTGAGCAGTTCTTC.